Below, 20 T cell receptor beta chains from the same sample are listed, as sequenced in a study of beta chain features in type 1 diabetes. The study reverse transcribed the entire isolated RNA, so it sequenced expressed TCRB transcripts. Measured with immunoSEQ multiplex PCR; TCRdb has only the in-frame clones, and not every one. The table includes hundreds of thousands of clones, roughly 15% detected once. The sequenced material came from naive CD4+ T cells from blood. The receptors derive from a young man in good health.

J is TRBJ2-7 and V is TRBV19, with D hard to call. Germline V gene lookup returns CDR1 LNHDA and CDR2 SQIVND (reference sequence). V lost 6 bases, J lost 0 bases, and 6 bases lay in between. The CDR3 contains 12 residues. CDR3 region: CASSRSSYEQYF. CDR3 nucleotides: TGTGCCAGTAGCCGTTCCTCCTACGAGCAGTACTTC.

The CDR3 protein is CASVTGGRPPYEQYF. The CDR3 nucleotides are TGTGCCAGCGTGACAGGGGGAAGGCCCCCCTACGAGCAGTACTTC. The rearrangement joins TRBV6-6 to TRBJ2-7; 9 nucleotides align to TRBD1. Trimming cost V 8 bases and J 2 bases; bases outside gene matches: 10. Germline CDR1 is MNHNY and CDR2 is SVGAGI (reference sequence). The CDR3 loop spans 15 amino acids.

The chain recombines TRBV19 with TRBJ1-2; possible D gene TRBD1, 5 bases. CDR3 length: 14 residues. Between the trimmed V and J ends, which lost 3 bases and 4 bases, there was a span of 12 bases. The germline V gene has CDR1 LNHDA and CDR2 SQIVND (reference sequence). CDR3 protein: CASSIPHRTYGYTF. The CDR3 DNA reads as TGTGCCAGTAGTATCCCGCACAGGACCTATGGCTACACCTTC.

J is TRBJ2-3 and V is TRBV6-1; D unresolved. The V and J ends lost 1 base and 14 bases respectively, with 7 bases between them. The CDR3 sequence is 10 residues long. Germline V gene lookup returns CDR1 MNHNS and CDR2 SASEGT. DNA of the CDR3: TGTGCCAGCAGTGAAGGTGGAAGGTATTTT. This translates into CASSEGGRYF.

In its sample, this clone was seen once. The gene calls are TRBV5-4 and TRBJ1-1; 11 nucleotides align to TRBD1. The CDR3 runs to 15 residues. The germline gives CDR1 SGHNT, CDR2 YYREEE (reference sequence). The junction had 7 bases not matched to a gene; V was cut back by 5 bases and J by 4 bases. The CDR3 spells CASRLDRGQSTEAFF. CDR3 in DNA: TGTGCCAGCAGACTGGACAGGGGGCAGAGCACTGAAGCTTTCTTT.

This chain connects TRBV7-2 to TRBJ1-2; D call uncertain. The germline V gene has CDR1 SGHTA and CDR2 FQGNSA. V lost 1 base to trimming and J lost 7 bases, with 13 bases between them. The CDR3 loop spans 14 amino acids. CDR3 loop: CASSLGRRNGGYTF. CDR3 DNA sequence: TGTGCCAGCAGCTTAGGGCGGAGGAATGGTGGCTACACCTTC.

This clone appeared a few times. The chain couples TRBV5-4 to TRBJ1-2; D ambiguous. Germline CDR1 reads SGHNT; CDR2 reads YYREEE (reference sequence). The length of the CDR3 is 17 residues. V lost 0 bases and J 0 bases, leaving 15 bases between the germline ends. The chain's CDR3 is CASSLGEGFTPNYGYTF. CDR3 nucleotides: TGTGCCAGCAGCTTGGGGGAGGGCTTTACCCCTAACTATGGCTACACCTTC.

This rearrangement joins TRBV5-6 to TRBJ2-7; TRBD1 aligns across 9 bases. Germline V gene data show CDR1 as SGHDT and CDR2 as YYEEEE. The CDR3 length is 13 residues. The J segment lost 2 bases and the V segment lost 5 bases, leaving 2 bases of the junction unmatched. CDR3 DNA: TGTGCCAGCAGTCGACAGGGGGCCTACGAGCAGTACTTC. It codes for CASSRQGAYEQYF.

This clone has a handful of counts. V and J are TRBV7-3 and TRBJ1-1, with TRBD1 as a possible D gene (5 bases). Per the germline V gene, CDR1 is SGHTA and CDR2 is FQGTGA. The CDR3 loop spans 15 amino acids. V was pared by 2 bases and J by 6 bases, with 16 bases between. The DNA of the CDR3 is TGTGCCAGCAGCTTACCAGGGCGGGATCGGTCTGAAGCTTTCTTT. This sequence encodes CASSLPGRDRSEAFF.

V and J are TRBV11-2 and TRBJ2-1, with TRBD2 identical over 12 bases. Germline V gene lookup returns CDR1 SGHAT and CDR2 FQNNGV. There are 16 residues in the CDR3. Trimming cost V 6 bases and J 2 bases; bases outside gene matches: 5. CDR3 sequence (DNA): TGTGCCAGCAGAACTAGCGGGAGGAAAACCTACAATGAGCAGTTCTTC. Protein product: CASRTSGRKTYNEQFF.

This clone was counted only a few times. This sequence joins TRBV7-9 and TRBJ2-6; D possibly matches TRBD1 or TRBD2 (7 bases each). The CDR3 extends over 19 amino acids. CDR1 and CDR2 (germline): SEHNR, FQNEAQ (reference sequence). Trimming cost V 4 bases and J 0 bases, with 19 bases left between them. CDR3 amino acids: CASSYRRQGLSSGANVLTF. CDR3 in DNA: TGTGCCAGCAGCTATCGACGACAGGGACTAAGCTCTGGGGCCAACGTCCTGACTTTC.

This clone turned up a few times. The chain carries TRBV7-9 and TRBJ2-3, with TRBD2 matching 13 bases. Germline CDR1 is SEHNR and CDR2 is FQNEAQ (reference sequence). V lost 5 bases and J lost 2; bases outside the gene matches: 10. CDR3 length: 18 amino acids. The CDR3 reads CASSPNPGLAGFTDTQYF. CDR3 nucleotides: TGTGCCAGCAGCCCAAACCCGGGACTAGCGGGATTCACAGATACGCAGTATTTT.

This chain joins TRBV28 and TRBJ1-5; D remains ambiguous. The CDR3 extends over 13 amino acids. Germline V gene data show CDR1 as MDHEN and CDR2 as SYDVKM. The V end was cut by 3 bases, the J end by 7 bases, with 10 bases between. This CDR3 reads CASSFLGRQPQHF. The CDR3 nucleotides read TGTGCCAGCAGTTTTCTGGGGAGGCAGCCCCAGCATTTT.

There are a few counts of this clone. The gene calls are TRBV9 and TRBJ1-1, with D perhaps matching TRBD1 (6 bases). The V gene's germline CDR1 is SGDLS and CDR2 YYNGEE. Trimming took 0 bases from V and 2 from J, leaving 14 bases between them. This CDR3 has 16 residues. Here the CDR3 reads CASSVVATGPNTEAFF. The CDR3, as DNA: TGTGCCAGCAGCGTAGTGGCGACAGGCCCCAACACTGAAGCTTTCTTT.

A word on this clone: The sample carries other DNA sequences with the same CDR3. The chain has TRBV18 and TRBJ2-5, with TRBD2 matching over 7 bases. Per germline, CDR1 KGHSH and CDR2 LQKENI. This CDR3 spans 14 amino acids. The trim removed 3 bases at V and 3 bases at J, leaving 4 bases unmatched. The CDR3 sequence: CASSPLAGEETQYF. The CDR3 region has the DNA TGTGCCAGCTCACCCCTGGCGGGGGAAGAGACCCAGTACTTC. The variable domain in full, completed from reference TRBV18 and TRBJ2-5, reads NAGVMQNPRHLVRRRGQEARLRCSPMKGHSHVYWYRQLPEEGLKFMVYLQKENIIDESGMPKERFSAEFPKEGPSILRIQQVVRGDSAAYFCASSPLAGEETQYFGPGTRLLVL.

This clone showed up just once. The chain has TRBV9 and TRBJ1-6; TRBD1 aligns across 7 bases. The V gene end was trimmed by 2 bases and the J gene end by 7 bases; junction bases not matched to a gene: 3. CDR3 size: 14 residues. CDR1 and CDR2 (germline): SGDLS, YYNGEE. The CDR3 sequence: CASSVTGLNSPLHF. The CDR3 region has the DNA TGTGCCAGCAGCGTGACAGGGTTGAATTCACCCCTCCACTTT.

This chain uses TRBV10-3 with TRBJ2-7, with a weak D call TRBD2 (5 bases). The V gene lost 0 bases and the J gene lost 12 bases, with 12 bases spanning the gap. Germline V gene lookup returns CDR1 ENHRY and CDR2 SYGVKD. The CDR3 runs 12 residues. CDR3 region: CAISESTKSGYF. Written as DNA, the CDR3 is TGTGCCATCAGTGAGTCCACCAAGAGCGGGTACTTC.

In this sample, this clone turned up a few times. The chain has TRBV7-6 and TRBJ1-5; no clear D. Germline V lookup: CDR1 SGHVS, CDR2 FNYEAQ. CDR3 length: 10 amino acids. Trimming stripped 5 bases from V and 9 bases from J, with 5 bases between. CDR3 amino acids: CASSPRPQHF. For the CDR3, the DNA is TGTGCCAGCAGCCCTCGGCCCCAGCATTTT.

This clone was found a few times. This chain links TRBV21-1 with TRBJ2-3; the table's D call, TRBD1, was not checked against the DNA. TRBV21-1 is classified as a pseudogene. The CDR3 contains 17 residues. CDR3 sequence: CASRRVDKPTFTDTQYF. The DNA for the CDR3 is TGTGCCAGCAGAAGGGTGGACAAACCAACTTTCACAGATACGCAGTATTTT.

This clone occurred a few times. The CDR3 coding sequence is TGTGCCAGCAGTCCGGAAAGACGGCCATCCTACGAGCAGTACTTC. Its protein is CASSPERRPSYEQYF. The chain couples TRBV6-1 to TRBJ2-7; D call uncertain. Trimming left V 5 bases short and J 1 base short, with 15 bases between. The CDR3 spans 15 residues. Germline V CDR1 and CDR2: MNHNS, SASEGT.